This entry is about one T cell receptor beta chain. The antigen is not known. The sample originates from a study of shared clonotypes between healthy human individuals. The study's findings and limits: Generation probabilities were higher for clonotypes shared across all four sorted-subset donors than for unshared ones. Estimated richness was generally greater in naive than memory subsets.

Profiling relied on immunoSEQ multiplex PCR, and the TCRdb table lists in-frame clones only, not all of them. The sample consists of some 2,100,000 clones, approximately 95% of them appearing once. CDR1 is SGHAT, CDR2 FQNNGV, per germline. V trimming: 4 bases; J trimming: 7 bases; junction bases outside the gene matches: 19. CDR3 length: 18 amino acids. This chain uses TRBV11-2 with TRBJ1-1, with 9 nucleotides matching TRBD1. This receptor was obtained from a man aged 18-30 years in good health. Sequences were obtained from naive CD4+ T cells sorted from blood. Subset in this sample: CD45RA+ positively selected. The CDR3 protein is CASSYYSRDRAFGGEAFF. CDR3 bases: TGTGCCAGCAGCTATTATAGCCGGGACAGGGCTTTTGGGGGTGAAGCTTTCTTT.